The clone carrying this T cell receptor beta chain has more than one count but fewer than ten. The antigen is undetermined. This specimen belongs to a study of beta chain features in type 1 diabetes. There are 15 residues in the CDR3. Germline V lookup: CDR1 LNHNV, CDR2 YYDKDF (reference sequence). V was shortened by 0 bases and J by 4 bases, with 12 bases between the two germline ends. Study-wide results and caveats: Patients with Type 1 diabetes showed moderately but significantly shorter TCRB CDR3s in all four CD4+ subsets.

The authors reverse transcribed all of the isolated RNA, so sequencing captured expressed TCRB transcripts. Generated by immunoSEQ multiplex PCR, the TCRdb table keeps only in-frame clones and is missing some. This table has some 240,000 clones, 16% appearing once. Stem cell-like memory, regulatory, central memory and naive CD4+ cells were sorted via CD45RO/CCR7/CD25/CD127/CD95/CD27. What was sequenced was naive CD4+ T cells from blood. The chain couples TRBV15 to TRBJ2-5; D call uncertain. The clonotype originates from a man aged 30 to 39 with type 1 diabetes. The CDR3 sequence: CATSRDTPGRETQYF. In nucleotides, the CDR3 is TGTGCCACCAGCAGAGATACACCTGGCCGAGAGACCCAGTACTTC.